The 9 T cell receptor beta chains in this list originate from one sample, sequenced in a study of sequential checkpoint blockade in melanoma. Clones were sequenced by immunoSEQ multiplex PCR, and TCRdb holds only the in-frame ones, with some missing. This table holds under 15,000 clones, approximately 83% found once. The treatment here: randomized to nivolumab then ipilimumab (arm A) or the reverse (arm B). The starting material was CD8+ T cells sorted from blood (inferred from file names), obtained from a patient given nivolumab and ipilimumab in sequence. The receptors come from a human donor with melanoma.

The V and J genes are TRBV18 and TRBJ2-7; 8 bases align to TRBD2. The CDR3 sequence is 18 residues long. Trimming at V came to 3 bases and at J to 2 bases, leaving 15 bases not matched to a gene. Germline lookup yields CDR1 KGHSH and CDR2 LQKENI. CDR3 sequence (DNA): TGTGCCAGCTCACCGACGGCGCATAGAGCGGGGGAGACCTACGAGCAGTACTTC. This sequence encodes CASSPTAHRAGETYEQYF.

The chain links TRBV4-3 to TRBJ1-2; 9 positions match TRBD1. Looked up from germline, CDR1 is LGHNA and CDR2 is YSLEER. The CDR3 has 14 residues. Germline trimming cut 1 base from V and 8 bases from J; bases unmatched to any gene: 5. The CDR3 reads CASSQGGQGDGYTF. CDR3 bases: TGCGCCAGCAGCCAAGGGGGACAGGGAGACGGCTACACCTTC.

The chain employs TRBV5-1 and TRBJ2-5; no clear D gene. Germline lookup yields CDR1 SGHRS and CDR2 YFSETQ. Trimming shortened V by 4 bases and J by 0 bases, and 16 bases separated the two germline ends. The CDR3 spans 16 residues. CDR3 residues: CASSNRVPKNQETQYF. The CDR3 region has the DNA TGCGCCAGCAGCAACCGGGTCCCAAAGAACCAAGAGACCCAGTACTTC.

This clone was seen once. The V and J genes are TRBV19 and TRBJ1-6; D uncertain. The CDR3 extends over 15 amino acids. V gave up 3 bases and J gave up 7 bases, with 13 bases separating them. Germline V gene lookup returns CDR1 LNHDA and CDR2 SQIVND (reference sequence). Written as DNA, the CDR3 is TGTGCCAGTAGTATCAGTCAGAAGTCCAATTCACCCCTCCACTTT. This translates into CASSISQKSNSPLHF.

The genes are TRBV7-9 and TRBJ2-7, with D possibly matching TRBD1 (5 bases). This CDR3 region has 16 residues. Germline CDR1 reads SEHNR; CDR2 reads FQNEAQ (reference sequence). Between the trimmed V and J ends, which lost 1 base and 3 bases, there was a span of 16 bases. CDR3 sequence (DNA): TGTGCCAGCAGCTTAGATCAGGGAATGTCCAACTACGAGCAGTACTTC. This encodes CASSLDQGMSNYEQYF.

The genes are TRBV10-3 and TRBJ1-5, with 7 bases fitting TRBD1. The CDR3 contains 15 residues. The J segment lost 1 base and the V segment lost 2 bases, leaving 2 bases of the junction unmatched. Germline V gene sequence: CDR1 ENHRY, CDR2 SYGVKD. CDR3 bases: TGTGCCATCAGTGAGGACAGGGCAAGCAATCAGCCCCAGCATTTT. It is translated as CAISEDRASNQPQHF.

This clone was found a few times. The DNA for the CDR3 is TGTGCCAGCAGCTTCATCAGGAGGGGGGGATCCCACGAGCAGTACTTC. Its protein product is CASSFIRRGGSHEQYF. The genes are TRBV5-4 and TRBJ2-7; maybe TRBD2 (7 bases). The V end was cut by 2 bases, the J end by 5 bases, with 20 bases between. The CDR3 contains 16 residues. CDR1 is SGHNT, CDR2 YYREEE, per germline (reference sequence).

J is TRBJ1-4 and V is TRBV18; D ambiguous. Per the germline V gene, CDR1 is KGHSH and CDR2 is LQKENI. With 0 bases removed from V and 7 bases from J, the gap between germline ends came to 9 bases. This CDR3 spans 14 amino acids. CDR3 sequence reads: CASSPPWQVEKLFF. The DNA for the CDR3 is TGTGCCAGCTCACCACCGTGGCAGGTTGAAAAACTGTTTTTT.

As regards this clone: Its ends do not fully match the called genes, so a read error is possible. V usage is TRBV7-7 and J usage is TRBJ2-5; TRBD1 is a possible D gene (6 bases). From germline, CDR1 is SSHAT and CDR2 FNYEAQ (reference sequence). The CDR3 spans 18 residues. CDR3 region: CASSSGSTGGQYQETQYF. The CDR3 coding sequence is TGTGCTAGCAGCTCCGGATCGACAGGTGGGCAGTACCAAGAGACCCAGTACTTC. The variable domain in full, with the rest retrieved from reference TRBV7-7 and TRBJ2-5, is GAGVSQSPRYKVTKRGQDVTLRCDPISSHATLYWYQQALGQGPEFLTYFNYEAQPDKSGLPSDRFSAERPEGSISTLTIQRTEQRDSAMYRCASSSGSTGGQYQETQYFGPGTRLLVL.